These 15 T cell receptor beta chains were sequenced from one sample in a study of cytomegalovirus exposure and HLA in healthy donors. Primers for the PCR totalled 60 Vbeta and 13 Jbeta. Profiling relied on immunoSEQ multiplex PCR, and the TCRdb table lists in-frame clones only, not all of them. The table records some 130,000 clones, approximately 80% of them present only once. The sequenced material came from PBMCs. All receptors derive from a man aged 35 to 55 in good health and CMV-seronegative.

In this sample, this clone turned up once. The rearrangement uses TRBV29-1 and TRBJ2-7; perhaps TRBD2 as D (6 bases). The CDR3 has 13 residues. Trimming shortened V by 4 bases and J by 0 bases, and 10 bases separated the two germline ends. CDR1 and CDR2 from the germline V gene are SQVTM and ANQGSEA. The CDR3 is CSVGKEGSYEQYF. As DNA, the CDR3 is TGCAGCGTTGGAAAGGAGGGCTCCTACGAGCAGTACTTC.

This clone was seen only once. The chain joins TRBV5-1 to TRBJ2-7, with D hard to call. In germline, CDR1 is SGHRS, CDR2 YFSETQ. Trimming removed 0 bases at V and 0 bases at J, with 7 bases between. This CDR3 is 14 amino acids long. This chain's CDR3 is CASSLVPGSYEQYF. The CDR3 coding sequence is TGCGCCAGCAGCTTGGTGCCGGGCTCCTACGAGCAGTACTTC.

The chain couples TRBV7-9 to TRBJ2-2; 9 bases match TRBD2. This CDR3 has 15 amino acids. Losses at the gene ends were 1 base for V and 6 bases for J; bases not matched to a gene: 3. In germline, CDR1 is SEHNR, CDR2 FQNEAQ (reference sequence). Here the CDR3 reads CASSLGLAGPGELFF. CDR3 DNA sequence: TGTGCCAGCAGCTTAGGGCTAGCGGGGCCCGGGGAGCTGTTTTTT.

The chain uses TRBV30 and TRBJ1-5, with D perhaps matching TRBD1 (5 bases). Germline V gene sequence: CDR1 GTSNPN, CDR2 SVGIG (reference sequence). This CDR3 has 13 amino acids. Trimming pared 0 bases from V and 4 bases from J, leaving 7 bases between. This CDR3 is CAWSVQDNQPQHF. CDR3 bases: TGTGCCTGGAGTGTACAGGATAATCAGCCCCAGCATTTT.

This clone has a handful of counts. The gene calls are TRBV5-1 and TRBJ2-7, with 8 bases fitting TRBD1. Germline CDR1 is SGHRS and CDR2 is YFSETQ. Unmatched junction bases numbered 2, after V lost 0 bases and J lost 3 bases. The CDR3 contains 14 residues. The CDR3 spells CASSLATGGYEQYF. Here the CDR3 DNA reads TGCGCCAGCAGCTTGGCTACAGGGGGCTACGAGCAGTACTTC.

The chain uses TRBV2 and TRBJ2-3, with 8 bases identical to TRBD2. This CDR3 contains 15 residues. The germline CDR1 and CDR2 sequences are SNHLY and FYNNEI. Trimming cost V 6 bases and J 3 bases; bases outside gene matches: 8. The CDR3 DNA follows: TGTGCCAGCAGCGCCACTAGCGGTTGGACAGATACGCAGTATTTT. This gives the protein CASSATSGWTDTQYF.

This sequence joins TRBV11-3 and TRBJ2-2, with a possible D match to TRBD1 (5 bases). CDR1 is SGHNT, CDR2 YENEEA, per germline. V was trimmed by 4 bases and J by 2 bases, leaving 17 bases between them. The CDR3 is made up of 17 amino acids. CDR3 in DNA: TGTGCCAGCAGCTCCCACCTGCAGGGTGTAAACACCGGGGAGCTGTTTTTT. Its protein is CASSSHLQGVNTGELFF.

This clone appeared a few times. V is TRBV7-2 and J is TRBJ1-6; 8 bases agree with TRBD1. Trimming took 4 bases from V and 6 from J; bases not matched to a gene: 8. From germline, CDR1 is SGHTA and CDR2 FQGNSA. The CDR3 runs 16 residues. The CDR3, as DNA: TGTGCCAGCAGCTCCCGGACAGGGATAAGTAATTCACCCCTCCACTTT. Protein: CASSSRTGISNSPLHF.

The CDR3 nucleotides are TGTGCCAGCAGCTTAGGGGACACCCGGTCCAAAGAGACCCAGTACTTC. It codes for CASSLGDTRSKETQYF. V and J are TRBV7-9 and TRBJ2-5, with D maybe TRBD1 (6 bases). V dropped 1 base and J dropped 3 bases, with 15 bases sitting between them. The CDR3 is made up of 16 amino acids. The germline V gene has CDR1 SEHNR and CDR2 FQNEAQ (reference sequence).

This chain links TRBV2 with TRBJ1-6; TRBD1 might be the D (6 bases). The CDR3 sequence is 15 residues long. The V end lost 2 bases, the J end lost 5 bases, and 10 bases lay between the germline ends. Germline V gene lookup returns CDR1 SNHLY and CDR2 FYNNEI. CDR3 DNA sequence: TGTGCCAGCAGTGAAAGGTCAGGGGATAATTCACCCCTCCACTTT. Its translation: CASSERSGDNSPLHF.

The genes are TRBV9 and TRBJ2-2, with 7 bases identical to TRBD2. V lost 4 bases and J lost 0; bases outside the gene matches: 3. Germline values: CDR1 SGDLS, CDR2 YYNGEE. The CDR3 consists of 15 residues. The CDR3 region is CASSPRGANTGELFF. In nucleotides, the CDR3 is TGTGCCAGCAGCCCCCGGGGGGCGAACACCGGGGAGCTGTTTTTT.

This clone was seen a few times. The chain recombines TRBV18 with TRBJ1-1; TRBD1 agrees at 12 bases. The CDR3 spans 15 residues. The germline V gene has CDR1 KGHSH and CDR2 LQKENI. J lost 5 bases, V lost 6 bases, and 7 bases had no gene match. The CDR3 reads CASSSGQGALTEAFF. CDR3 DNA sequence: TGTGCCAGCTCGTCGGGACAGGGGGCGCTTACTGAAGCTTTCTTT.

Written as DNA, the CDR3 is TGTGCCAGCAGCCAACAGGGACGGAGCGGGGAGCTGTTTTTT. Translated: CASSQQGRSGELFF. J is TRBJ2-2 and V is TRBV7-6; D is perhaps TRBD1 (6 bases). The CDR3 totals 14 residues. V was trimmed by 5 bases and J by 7 bases, leaving 14 bases between them. Germline V CDR1 and CDR2: SGHVS, FNYEAQ.

The genes are TRBV7-5 and TRBJ2-2; the table assigns TRBD2, which was not confirmed against the DNA. TRBV7-5 is classified as a pseudogene. There are 15 residues in the CDR3. The CDR3, as DNA: TGTGCCAGAGCCCCGGGGGGTCGCGACACCGGGGAGCTGTTTTTT. As protein: CARAPGGRDTGELFF.

This chain joins TRBV27 and TRBJ2-7; 7 bases agree with TRBD2. Looked up from germline, CDR1 is MNHEY and CDR2 is SMNVEV (reference sequence). V was pared by 0 bases and J by 0 bases, with 2 bases of the junction left unmatched. CDR3 length equals 15 residues. DNA for the CDR3: TGTGCCAGCAGTTTATCCCTAGCGGTCTCCTACGAGCAGTACTTC. Residues: CASSLSLAVSYEQYF.